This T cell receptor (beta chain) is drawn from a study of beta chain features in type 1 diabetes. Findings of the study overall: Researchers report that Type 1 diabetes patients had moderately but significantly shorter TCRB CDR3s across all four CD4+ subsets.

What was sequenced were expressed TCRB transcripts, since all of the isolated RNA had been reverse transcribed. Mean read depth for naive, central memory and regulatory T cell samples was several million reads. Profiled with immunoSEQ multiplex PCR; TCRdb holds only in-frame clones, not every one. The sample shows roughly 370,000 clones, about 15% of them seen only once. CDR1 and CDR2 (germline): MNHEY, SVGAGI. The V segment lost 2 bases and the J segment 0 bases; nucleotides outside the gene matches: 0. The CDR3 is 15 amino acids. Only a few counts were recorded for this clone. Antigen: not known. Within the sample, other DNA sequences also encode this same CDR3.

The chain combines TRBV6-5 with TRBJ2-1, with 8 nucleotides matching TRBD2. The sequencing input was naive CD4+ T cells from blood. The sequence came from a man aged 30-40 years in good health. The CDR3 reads CASSYSGSSYNEQFF. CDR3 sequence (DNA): TGTGCCAGCAGTTACAGCGGGAGCTCCTACAATGAGCAGTTCTTC.